A single sample gave rise to the 24 T cell receptor beta chains below, sequenced in a study of T cells in Graves' hyperthyroidism and ophthalmopathy. Using RNA transcripts as the source, TCR beta CDR3 regions were amplified. An initial round of RT-PCR targeting the TCR CDR3 relied on the HTBI primer set. TCRdb re-analysed the multiplex PCR reads in MiXCR, keeping a single row per CDR3 protein. Among approximately 870,000 distinct CDR3 sequences listed, around 38% were seen once. Input material: blood. The source is a man aged 18 to 29 with Graves' hyperthyroidism.

This clonotype was counted many times. The chain combines TRBV29-1 with TRBJ2-7; 8 nucleotides line up with TRBD1. Germline CDR1 is SQVTM and CDR2 is ANQGSEA. This CDR3 is 15 amino acids long. Trimming took 0 bases from V and 0 from J; bases not matched to a gene: 4. Here the CDR3 DNA reads TGCAGCGTTGAAGACGGCCAGGGGGCCTCCTACGAGCAGTACTTC. It codes for CSVEDGQGASYEQYF.

This clonotype was observed at least ten times. CDR3 coding DNA: TGTGCCATCAGTGAGCGGGAGGGCCAAGGGACCGGGGAGCTGTTTTTT. Translation gives CAISEREGQGTGELFF. The V call is TRBV10-3, the J call TRBJ2-2; TRBD2 matches at 8 bases. J lost 5 bases, V lost 2 bases, and 7 bases had no gene match. Germline V gene data show CDR1 as ENHRY and CDR2 as SYGVKD. The CDR3 length is 16 residues.

This clonotype occurred many times. CDR3 nucleotides: TGTGCCAGCAGCTCCCAGGGGGCGAACACTGAAGCTTTCTTT. Its protein product is CASSSQGANTEAFF. V usage is TRBV7-9 and J usage is TRBJ1-1; 8 bases align to TRBD1. The CDR3 contains 14 residues. Germline assignment: CDR1 SEHNR and CDR2 FQNEAQ (reference sequence). Trimming removed 4 bases from V and 1 base from J; junction bases left unmatched: 2.

Only a few counts were recorded for this clonotype. The J gene is TRBJ2-5, the V gene TRBV20-1; 11 bases are a match to TRBD2. In germline, CDR1 is DFQATT, CDR2 SNEGSKA (reference sequence). The CDR3 length is 16 residues. Trimming at V came to 5 bases and at J to 0 bases, leaving 8 bases not matched to a gene. The CDR3 region has the DNA TGCAGTGCTCATTCCATACTAGCGGGAGACCAAGAGACCCAGTACTTC. It specifies CSAHSILAGDQETQYF.

This clonotype was seen only a few times. The V gene is TRBV7-9, the J gene TRBJ1-2, with 10 bases lining up with TRBD1. CDR1 is SEHNR and CDR2 is FQNEAQ in the germline V gene (reference sequence). Germline trimming cut 5 bases from V and 0 bases from J; bases unmatched to any gene: 6. The CDR3 consists of 16 residues. CDR3 coding DNA: TGTGCCAGCAGCCCTACAGACAGGGGGCCTAACTATGGCTACACCTTC. As protein: CASSPTDRGPNYGYTF.

This rearrangement joins TRBV7-9 to TRBJ1-1, with D perhaps matching TRBD1 (5 bases). Germline assignment: CDR1 SEHNR and CDR2 FQNEAQ (reference sequence). This CDR3 spans 17 amino acids. V was clipped by 1 base and J by 0 bases, with 15 bases between them. The CDR3 sequence: CASSLEGLLRVNTEAFF. CDR3 nucleotide sequence: TGTGCCAGCAGCTTAGAGGGGTTACTAAGGGTGAACACTGAAGCTTTCTTT.

The sample holds many counts of this clonotype. V is TRBV12-3 or TRBV12-4 and J is TRBJ2-5, with 7 bases matching TRBD1. Trimming cost V 5 bases and J 2 bases; bases outside gene matches: 5. CDR3 size: 14 residues. The CDR3 spells CASSRGQDQETQYF. CDR3 coding DNA: TGTGCCAGCAGTCGAGGACAGGATCAAGAGACCCAGTACTTC.

The chain joins TRBV29-1 to TRBJ2-3; 11 bases are shared with TRBD1. The ends lost 3 bases at V and 4 bases at J; junction bases unmatched: 9. The CDR3 spans 16 residues. Germline CDR1 SQVTM, CDR2 ANQGSEA. This CDR3 reads CSVDGDRGTRADTQYF. CDR3 in DNA: TGCAGCGTTGATGGGGACAGGGGGACGAGAGCAGATACGCAGTATTTT.

This clonotype was picked up many times. The V and J genes are TRBV20-1 and TRBJ1-5; D is unclear. Trimming pared 0 bases from V and 7 bases from J, leaving 4 bases between. CDR3 length: 11 residues. Germline CDR1 is DFQATT and CDR2 is SNEGSKA (reference sequence). The CDR3 DNA follows: TGCAGTGCTAGAGACGGACAGCCCCAGCATTTT. This encodes CSARDGQPQHF.

This clonotype has at least ten counts. The chain links TRBV2 to TRBJ1-5, with TRBD1 matching over 7 bases. Germline CDR1 is SNHLY and CDR2 is FYNNEI. The CDR3 is made up of 13 amino acids. Trimming cost V 10 bases and J 3 bases; bases outside gene matches: 6. CDR3 loop: CAIQDRLNQPQHF. CDR3 sequence (DNA): TGTGCCATCCAGGACAGGCTCAATCAGCCCCAGCATTTT. Using reference TRBV2 and TRBJ1-5 for the parts outside the CDR3, the full variable domain is EPEVTQTPSHQVTQMGQEVILRCVPISNHLYFYWYRQILGQKVEFLVSFYNNEISEKSEIFDDQFSVERPDGSNFTLKIRSTKLEDSAMYFCAIQDRLNQPQHFGDGTRLSIL.

The rearrangement links TRBV7-8 to TRBJ2-7, with TRBD1 as a possible D gene (6 bases). Germline values: CDR1 SGHVS, CDR2 FQNEAQ. CDR3 length equals 12 residues. The germline V and J ends were trimmed by 3 bases and 6 bases, with 9 bases remaining between them. The DNA for the CDR3 is TGTGCCAGCAGCTTGGACAGTCGCGAGCAGTACTTC. Translating gives CASSLDSREQYF.

The rearrangement links TRBV10-3 to TRBJ1-4; maybe TRBD1 (5 bases). V dropped 0 bases and J dropped 4 bases, with 9 bases sitting between them. Germline V gives CDR1 ENHRY, CDR2 SYGVKD. The CDR3 has 15 residues. The CDR3 bases are TGTGCCATCAGTGAGTCCAGGGAGAATAATGAAAAACTGTTTTTT. It encodes CAISESRENNEKLFF.

The chain joins TRBV7-6 to TRBJ2-7; 7 bases align to TRBD1. The J segment lost 0 bases and the V segment lost 5 bases, leaving 7 bases of the junction unmatched. The CDR3 loop spans 15 amino acids. Germline V CDR1 and CDR2: SGHVS, FNYEAQ. CDR3 region: CASSPRTGGSYEQYF. CDR3 DNA: TGTGCCAGCAGCCCCCGGACAGGAGGCTCCTACGAGCAGTACTTC.

In this sample, this clonotype turned up many times. The chain is built from TRBV19 and TRBJ1-2; possible D gene TRBD1, 6 bases. V was cut by 9 bases and J by 5 bases, with 13 bases left in between. CDR3 length equals 12 residues. Germline-derived CDR1 and CDR2 are LNHDA and SQIVND (reference sequence). The CDR3 sequence is CASQTGYYGYTF. CDR3 nucleotide sequence: TGTGCCAGCCAGACAGGTTATTATGGCTACACCTTC.

This clonotype appeared a few times. This chain connects TRBV4-1 to TRBJ2-7, with D uncertain. The CDR3 has 14 residues. Germline V gene data show CDR1 as MGHRA and CDR2 as YSYEKL. Trimming pared 1 base from V and 4 bases from J, leaving 11 bases between. The DNA of the CDR3 is TGCGCCAGCAGCCAAGGCCTAGTCTCTTACGAGCAGTACTTC. It is translated as CASSQGLVSYEQYF.

There are a few counts of this clonotype. The chain combines TRBV20-1 with TRBJ2-2, with unresolved D. CDR1 and CDR2 from the germline V gene are DFQATT and SNEGSKA (reference sequence). The CDR3 has 14 amino acids. Trimming took 0 bases from V and 3 from J, leaving 8 bases between them. CDR3 in amino acids: CSARDGAYTGELFF. The CDR3 region has the DNA TGCAGTGCTAGAGACGGCGCCTACACCGGGGAGCTGTTTTTT.

The V gene is TRBV24-1, the J gene TRBJ1-1; D possibly corresponds to TRBD1 (6 bases). With 4 bases removed from V and 14 bases from J, the gap between germline ends came to 22 bases. CDR1 and CDR2 (germline): KGHDR, SFDVKD. The length of the CDR3 is 14 residues. The CDR3 bases are TGTGCCACCAGTGAAGGGGAACAGGGTGATCAGACCTTCTTT. Protein product: CATSEGEQGDQTFF.

The chain joins TRBV9 to TRBJ2-5; 10 positions match TRBD2. Germline values: CDR1 SGDLS, CDR2 YYNGEE. V gave up 4 bases and J gave up 1 base; unmatched junction bases: 4. The CDR3 runs to 15 residues. The CDR3, as DNA: TGTGCCAGCAGCCACCTAGCGGGGGCCCAAGAGACCCAGTACTTC. Residues: CASSHLAGAQETQYF.

The chain carries TRBV5-4 and TRBJ2-7, with D perhaps matching TRBD1 (6 bases). Trimming stripped 0 bases from V and 3 bases from J, with 10 bases between. The germline CDR1 and CDR2 sequences are SGHNT and YYREEE (reference sequence). The CDR3 is made up of 14 amino acids. The CDR3 nucleotides read TGTGCCAGCAGCTTGGTGGACAGCGTCTACGAGCAGTACTTC. Protein: CASSLVDSVYEQYF.

This clonotype has a count of ten or more. This chain links TRBV19 with TRBJ2-7; the D is unclear. The CDR3 has 11 residues. Between the trimmed V and J ends, which lost 5 bases and 3 bases, there was a span of 5 bases. In germline, CDR1 is LNHDA, CDR2 SQIVND (reference sequence). CDR3 sequence (DNA): TGTGCCAGTAGTTTTCACTACGAGCAGTACTTC. It translates to CASSFHYEQYF.

This clonotype was seen more than once but under ten times. This chain connects TRBV13 to TRBJ2-5; D gene ambiguous. CDR1 is PRHDT, CDR2 FYEKMQ, per germline (reference sequence). CDR3 length equals 14 residues. V was pared by 1 base and J by 5 bases, with 11 bases between. The CDR3 loop reads CASSLEGTAETQYF. CDR3 DNA: TGTGCCAGCAGCTTAGAGGGCACCGCGGAGACCCAGTACTTC. The variable domain in full, with the rest retrieved from reference TRBV13 and TRBJ2-5, is AAGVIQSPRHLIKEKRETATLKCYPIPRHDTVYWYQQGPGQDPQFLISFYEKMQSDKGSIPDRFSAQQFSDYHSELNMSSLELGDSALYFCASSLEGTAETQYFGPGTRLLVL.

The chain joins TRBV7-9 to TRBJ2-7; TRBD1 might be the D (6 bases). The CDR3 loop spans 18 amino acids. Trimming left V 5 bases short and J 3 bases short, with 26 bases between. Looked up from germline, CDR1 is SEHNR and CDR2 is FQNEAQ (reference sequence). The CDR3 loop reads CASSTQGMGIGSFYEQYF. In nucleotides, the CDR3 is TGTGCCAGCAGCACCCAGGGGATGGGGATTGGTTCTTTCTACGAGCAGTACTTC.

J is TRBJ2-7 and V is TRBV6-1; possibly TRBD1 or TRBD2 for D (5 bases each). V shed 6 bases and J shed 4 bases, with 16 bases lying between them. Germline lookup yields CDR1 MNHNS and CDR2 SASEGT. The CDR3 consists of 14 residues. In DNA form, the CDR3 reads TGTGCCAGCAGCTGGGGGAGCCTACCTTACGAGCAGTACTTC. This encodes CASSWGSLPYEQYF.

This clonotype appeared many times. This chain joins TRBV7-9 and TRBJ1-2; D unresolved. The CDR3 spans 12 residues. In germline, CDR1 is SEHNR, CDR2 FQNEAQ (reference sequence). Trimming shortened V by 6 bases and J by 6 bases, and 11 bases separated the two germline ends. CDR3 DNA: TGTGCCAGCAGTCATGCTCCGGATGGCTACACCTTC. Protein sequence: CASSHAPDGYTF.